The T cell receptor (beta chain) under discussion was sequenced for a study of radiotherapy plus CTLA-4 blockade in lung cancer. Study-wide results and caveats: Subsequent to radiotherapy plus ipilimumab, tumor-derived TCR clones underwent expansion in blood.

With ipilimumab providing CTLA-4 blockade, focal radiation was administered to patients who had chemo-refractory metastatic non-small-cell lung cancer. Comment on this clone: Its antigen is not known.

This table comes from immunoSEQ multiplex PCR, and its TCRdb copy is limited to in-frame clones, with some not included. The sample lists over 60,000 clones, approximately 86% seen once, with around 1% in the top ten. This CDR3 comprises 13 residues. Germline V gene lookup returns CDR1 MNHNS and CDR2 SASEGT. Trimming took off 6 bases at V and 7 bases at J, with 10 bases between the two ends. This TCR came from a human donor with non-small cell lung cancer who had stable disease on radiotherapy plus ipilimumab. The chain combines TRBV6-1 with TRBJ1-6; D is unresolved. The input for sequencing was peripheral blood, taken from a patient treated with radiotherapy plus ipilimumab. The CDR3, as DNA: TGTGCCAGCAGCTTTGAGAAGAATTCACCCCTCCACTTT. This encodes CASSFEKNSPLHF.